This entry concerns a single T cell receptor beta chain. Its specificity is not known. The data are from a study of graft-versus-host responses after intestinal transplantation. Study overall: Recipients were given multivisceral, liver-intestinal, or isolated intestinal transplants. Recipients uniformly received anti-thymocyte globulin induction, followed by tacrolimus and steroids for two to four years. General study findings and limits: After transplant, early declines in HvG clones were associated with peak levels of circulating GvH clones. In recipient marrow, GvH clones were found, and some appeared first in ileum or blood.

Once graft tissue had been processed, intraepithelial and lamina propria lymphocytes were released. CDR1 MDHEN and CDR2 SYDVKM come from the germline V gene. Trimming left V 3 bases short and J 3 bases short, with 12 bases between. The CDR3 runs 14 residues. Profiling relied on immunoSEQ multiplex PCR, and the TCRdb table lists in-frame clones only, not all of them. The sample carries around 17,000 clones, less than 85% recorded once. The chain is built from TRBV28 and TRBJ2-7; D assignment may be TRBD1 or TRBD2 (5 bases each). This sequence was found in a human patient who received an intestinal transplant, so some T cells may come from the graft donor. The specimen was ileum tissue, collected 17 days after transplant. CDR3 DNA sequence: TGTGCCAGCAGTTTTTTAGGGGCGGGCTACGAGCAGTACTTC. Its protein is CASSFLGAGYEQYF.